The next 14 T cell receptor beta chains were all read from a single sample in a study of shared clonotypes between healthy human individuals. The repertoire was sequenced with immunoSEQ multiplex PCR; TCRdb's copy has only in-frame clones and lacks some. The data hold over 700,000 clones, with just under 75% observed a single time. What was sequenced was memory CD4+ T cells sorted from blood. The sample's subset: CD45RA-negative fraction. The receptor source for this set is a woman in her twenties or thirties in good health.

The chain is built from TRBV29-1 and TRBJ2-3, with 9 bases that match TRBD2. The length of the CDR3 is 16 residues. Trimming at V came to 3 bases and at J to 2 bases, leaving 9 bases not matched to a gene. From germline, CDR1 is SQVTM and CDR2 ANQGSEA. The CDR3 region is CSVDGLAGQFTDTQYF. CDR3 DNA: TGCAGCGTTGATGGGCTAGCGGGACAGTTCACAGATACGCAGTATTTT.

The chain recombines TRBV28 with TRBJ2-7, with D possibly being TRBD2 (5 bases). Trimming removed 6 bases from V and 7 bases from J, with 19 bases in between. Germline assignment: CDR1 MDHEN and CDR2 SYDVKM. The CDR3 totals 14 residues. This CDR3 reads CASSLVVLVGEQYF. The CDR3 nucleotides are TGTGCCAGCAGCCTAGTCGTACTAGTGGGGGAGCAGTACTTC.

DNA of the CDR3: TGTGCCACCAGCAGAGATAGACGGGGCTCGAATGAAAAACTGTTTTTT. It specifies CATSRDRRGSNEKLFF. The rearrangement links TRBV15 to TRBJ1-4, with D possibly TRBD1 on 5 matching bases. The CDR3 is 16 amino acids. V was pared by 0 bases and J by 5 bases, with 13 bases between. The germline V gene has CDR1 LNHNV and CDR2 YYDKDF (reference sequence).

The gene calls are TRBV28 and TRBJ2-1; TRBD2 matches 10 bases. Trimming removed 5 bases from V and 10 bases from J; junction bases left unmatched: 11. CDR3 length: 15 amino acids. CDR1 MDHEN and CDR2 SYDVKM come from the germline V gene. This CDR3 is CASSRAGGSFMEQFF. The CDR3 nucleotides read TGTGCCAGCAGTAGAGCGGGAGGGTCCTTCATGGAGCAGTTCTTC.

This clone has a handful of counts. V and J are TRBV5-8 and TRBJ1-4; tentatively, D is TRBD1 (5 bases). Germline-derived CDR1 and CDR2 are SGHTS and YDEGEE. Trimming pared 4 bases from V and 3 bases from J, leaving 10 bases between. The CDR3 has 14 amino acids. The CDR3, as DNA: TGTGCCAGCAGCCACGGACACTCTAATGAAAAACTGTTTTTT. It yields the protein CASSHGHSNEKLFF.

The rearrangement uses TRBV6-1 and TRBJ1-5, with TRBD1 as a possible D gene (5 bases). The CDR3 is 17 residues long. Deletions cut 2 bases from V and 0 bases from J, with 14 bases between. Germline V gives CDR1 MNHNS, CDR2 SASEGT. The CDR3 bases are TGTGCCAGCAGTGAATATTTTGGGGGGAGTAGCAATCAGCCCCAGCATTTT. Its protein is CASSEYFGGSSNQPQHF.

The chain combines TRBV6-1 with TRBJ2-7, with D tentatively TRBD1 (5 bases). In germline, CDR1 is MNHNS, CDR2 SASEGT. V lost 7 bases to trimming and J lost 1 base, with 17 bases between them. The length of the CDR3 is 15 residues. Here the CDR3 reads CASTREQGLSYEQYF. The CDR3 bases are TGTGCCAGCACGAGAGAGCAGGGTTTATCCTACGAGCAGTACTTC.

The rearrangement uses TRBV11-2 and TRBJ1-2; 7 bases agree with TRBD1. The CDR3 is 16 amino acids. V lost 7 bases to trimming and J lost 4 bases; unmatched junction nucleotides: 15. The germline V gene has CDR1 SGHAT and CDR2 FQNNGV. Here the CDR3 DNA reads TGTGCCAGCATCGACAGGGCGCGGGATGATCTCTATGGCTACACCTTC. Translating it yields CASIDRARDDLYGYTF.

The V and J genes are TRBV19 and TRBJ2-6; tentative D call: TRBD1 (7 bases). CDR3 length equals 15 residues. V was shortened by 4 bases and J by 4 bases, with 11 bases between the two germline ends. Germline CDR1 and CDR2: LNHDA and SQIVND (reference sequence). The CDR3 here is CASSSGTAGANVLTF. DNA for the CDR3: TGTGCCAGTAGTAGCGGGACAGCCGGGGCCAACGTCCTGACTTTC.

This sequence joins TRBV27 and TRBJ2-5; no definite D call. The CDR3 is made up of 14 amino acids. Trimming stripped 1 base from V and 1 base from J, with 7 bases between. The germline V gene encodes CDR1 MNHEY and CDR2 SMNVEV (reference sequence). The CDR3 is CASSLFGLQETQYF. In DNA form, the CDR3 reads TGTGCCAGCAGTTTATTCGGCCTCCAAGAGACCCAGTACTTC.

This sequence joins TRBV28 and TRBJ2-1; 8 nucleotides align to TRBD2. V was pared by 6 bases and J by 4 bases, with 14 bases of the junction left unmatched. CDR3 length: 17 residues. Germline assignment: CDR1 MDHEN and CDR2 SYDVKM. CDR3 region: CASRLSREGRWYNEQFF. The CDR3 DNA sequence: TGTGCCAGCAGGCTGTCCCGGGAGGGCCGATGGTACAATGAGCAGTTCTTC.

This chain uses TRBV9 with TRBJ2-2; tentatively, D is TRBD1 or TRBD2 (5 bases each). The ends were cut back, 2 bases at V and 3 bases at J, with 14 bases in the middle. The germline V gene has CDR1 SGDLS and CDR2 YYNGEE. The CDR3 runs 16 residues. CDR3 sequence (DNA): TGTGCCAGCAGCGTGGGACCCATATTATACACCGGGGAGCTGTTTTTT. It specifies CASSVGPILYTGELFF.

The CDR3 coding sequence is TGCGCCAGCAGCCAAGAGGAGAATAGCGGGAGTTGGGAGACCCAGTACTTC. It specifies CASSQEENSGSWETQYF. This chain joins TRBV4-1 and TRBJ2-5; 9 bases are a match to TRBD2. Germline CDR1 reads MGHRA; CDR2 reads YSYEKL. V lost 0 bases and J lost 5; bases outside the gene matches: 10. The CDR3 is 17 residues long.

The CDR3 protein is CASRGQGATGELFF. CDR3 nucleotide sequence: TGTGCCAGCAGGGGACAGGGGGCAACTGGGGAGCTGTTTTTT. This sequence joins TRBV6-1 and TRBJ2-2; TRBD1 matches 12 bases. Germline V gene sequence: CDR1 MNHNS, CDR2 SASEGT. The CDR3 covers 14 residues. Losses at the gene ends were 6 bases for V and 8 bases for J; bases not matched to a gene: 4.